This TCR beta chain was sequenced for a study of T cell changes during pregnancy in multiple sclerosis. V was shortened by 3 bases and J by 11 bases, with 23 bases between the two germline ends. Looked up from germline, CDR1 is LNHDA and CDR2 is SQIVND (reference sequence). The CDR3 spans 16 residues. Sequenced by immunoSEQ multiplex PCR; TCRdb stores in-frame clones only, minus some. The data hold tens of thousands of clones, with roughly 86% observed a single time. The sample here was CD8+ T cells from peripheral blood mononuclear cells, taken in the first trimester of pregnancy. The V call is TRBV19, the J call TRBJ2-1; the D gene is possibly TRBD2 (7 bases). The receptor comes from a female donor in good health, enrolled as a control in a pregnancy study. The CDR3 bases are TGTGCCAGTAGTATGGGAAGAGGGGGGGCCATCGGTAAGCAGTTCTTC. Protein product: CASSMGRGGAIGKQFF.